The sequence of this T cell receptor beta chain was determined in a study of cytomegalovirus exposure and HLA in healthy donors. Findings and caveats of the study: The authors enumerated 150 to 200 TCR beta chains as linked to cytomegalovirus. Within the data, a cluster of highly shared sequence variants was likely a sequencing artifact. Per a prior analysis, the majority of TCR beta V segments were productive roughly 87% or roughly 30% of the time.

The CDR3 contains 15 residues. CDR1 KGHSH and CDR2 LQKENI come from the germline V gene. V shed 6 bases and J 0 bases; nucleotides not matched to a gene: 6. The PCR ran on 60 Vbeta and 13 Jbeta primers. Assay used: immunoSEQ multiplex PCR; TCRdb lists only in-frame clones, some missing. The sample consists of roughly 150,000 clones, roughly 80% of them appearing once. With respect to this clone: Antigen: not known.

Each donor was nominally healthy when sampled (though unrecorded immune exposures were likely). This clonotype was sampled from a girl aged 5 to 17 in good health and CMV-seropositive. Sequences were obtained from PBMCs. The chain combines TRBV18 with TRBJ1-1; TRBD1 matches at 8 bases. The CDR3 is CASSQGAIMNTEAFF. The DNA for the CDR3 is TGTGCCAGCTCGCAGGGGGCCATAATGAACACTGAAGCTTTCTTT.